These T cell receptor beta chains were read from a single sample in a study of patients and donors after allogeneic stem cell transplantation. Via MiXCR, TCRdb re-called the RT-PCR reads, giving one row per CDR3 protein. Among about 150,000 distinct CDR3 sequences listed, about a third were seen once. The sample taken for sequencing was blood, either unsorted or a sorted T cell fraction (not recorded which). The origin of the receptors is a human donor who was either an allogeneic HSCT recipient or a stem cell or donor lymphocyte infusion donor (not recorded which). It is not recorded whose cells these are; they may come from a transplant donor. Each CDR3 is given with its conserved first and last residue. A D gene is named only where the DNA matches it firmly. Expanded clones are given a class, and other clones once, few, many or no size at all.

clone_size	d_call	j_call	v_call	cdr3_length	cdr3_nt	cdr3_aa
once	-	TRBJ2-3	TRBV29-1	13	TGCAGCGTCGCGGGACAACACACAGATACGCAGTATTTT	CSVAGQHTDTQYF
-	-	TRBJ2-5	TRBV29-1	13	TGCAGCGTTGTCCCGGGGGCGGGAGAGACCCAGTACTTC	CSVVPGAGETQYF
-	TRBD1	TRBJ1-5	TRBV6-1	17	TGTGCCGCGGGAGTTGGACAGGGATCCTATAGCAATCAGCCCCAGCATTTT	CAAGVGQGSYSNQPQHF
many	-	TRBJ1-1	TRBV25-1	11	TGTGCCAGCCAGGTAAACACTGAAGCTTTCTTT	CASQVNTEAFF
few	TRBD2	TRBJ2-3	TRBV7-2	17	TGTGCCAGCAGCTTAGGGCTAGCGGGGGGGCTAGCAGATACGCAGTATTTT	CASSLGLAGGLADTQYF
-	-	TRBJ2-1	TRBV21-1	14	TGTGCCAGCAGCAAGGGCCCCCCCCTGAGCCAAAAGTTCTTC	CASSKGPPLSQKFF
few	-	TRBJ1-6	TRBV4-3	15	TGCGCCAGCAGCCAAGATCTGGACGCAGGCTCACCCCTCCACTTT	CASSQDLDAGSPLHF
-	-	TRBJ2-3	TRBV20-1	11	TGCAGTGCTAGAGATCTCCTGGATGGGTATTTT	CSARDLLDGYF
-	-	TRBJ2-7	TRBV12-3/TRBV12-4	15	TGTGCCAGCAGTGGGACGTCGCCAAAGACCTACGAGCAGTACTTC	CASSGTSPKTYEQYF
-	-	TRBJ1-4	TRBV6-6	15	TGTGCCAGCAGTTACGACAGTGCAACTAATGAAAAACTGTTTTTT	CASSYDSATNEKLFF
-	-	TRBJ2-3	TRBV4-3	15	TGCGCCAGCAGCCAAGATCGGATTGACACAGATACGCAGTATTTT	CASSQDRIDTDTQYF
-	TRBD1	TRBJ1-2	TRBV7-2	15	TGTGCCAGCAGCTTAGCCACCGGGACAGCTGAAGGCTACACCTTC	CASSLATGTAEGYTF
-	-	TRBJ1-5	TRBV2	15	TGTGCCAGCAGCCAGACAGAGAATAGCAATCAGCCCCAGCATTTT	CASSQTENSNQPQHF
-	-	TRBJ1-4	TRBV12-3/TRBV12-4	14	TGTGCCAGCAGTTCGGGACGGAGGAGCGAAAAACTGTTTTTT	CASSSGRRSEKLFF
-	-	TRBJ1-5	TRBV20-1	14	TGCAGTGCTAGAGGGGGGCGGGGGACCGAGCCCCAGCATTTT	CSARGGRGTEPQHF
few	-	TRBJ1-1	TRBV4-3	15	TGCGCCAGCACCCCGAGAAGGCGAATTAACACTGAAGCTTTCTTT	CASTPRRRINTEAFF